Shown below are 3 T cell receptor beta chains from a single sample sequenced in a study of shared clonotypes between healthy human individuals. Method: immunoSEQ multiplex PCR; TCRdb's copy keeps in-frame clones and lacks some. The sample contains 600,000 to 800,000 clones, 55% to 75% of which appear only once. The specimen was memory CD4+ T cells sorted from blood. Described subset: CD45RA-negative fraction. The receptors were sampled from a woman aged 30 to 39 in good health.

The genes are TRBV18 and TRBJ2-4, with 7 bases identical to TRBD1. The V gene end was trimmed by 3 bases and the J gene end by 2 bases; junction bases not matched to a gene: 1. Germline CDR1 KGHSH, CDR2 LQKENI. The CDR3 totals 14 residues. CDR3 amino acids: CASSPDRTKNIQYF. CDR3 nucleotide sequence: TGTGCCAGCTCACCGGACAGGACCAAAAACATTCAGTACTTC.

This chain links TRBV18 with TRBJ2-7; D remains ambiguous. The CDR3 consists of 14 residues. Germline CDR1 reads KGHSH; CDR2 reads LQKENI. V was cut by 3 bases and J by 6 bases, with 15 bases left in between. DNA of the CDR3: TGTGCCAGCTCACCTTCCATAGTGGAAGCCGAGCAGTACTTC. Its translation is CASSPSIVEAEQYF.

The chain recombines TRBV6-5 with TRBJ1-2, with unresolved D. This CDR3 spans 14 amino acids. The ends were cut back, 0 bases at V and 5 bases at J, with 10 bases in the middle. Germline V gives CDR1 MNHEY, CDR2 SVGAGI. CDR3 DNA: TGTGCCAGCAGTTACTCCGGGATGTTATATGGCTACACCTTC. The encoded protein is CASSYSGMLYGYTF.